This T cell receptor beta chain was identified in a study of regulatory T cells in long-lasting Graves disease (dated by TCRdb to about 2021). Some background on the complete study: Patients with newly diagnosed Graves' disease had been on antithyroid drugs for under 3 months. Persistent Graves' disease patients were compared with newly diagnosed Graves' disease patients by peripheral blood TCR sequencing and RNA sequencing. The study was registered as a clinical trial and conducted in China. TCR sequencing covered roughly 13 persistent and some 20 newly diagnosed Graves' disease patients, some 33 samples in total. Paper-wide results and their limitations: The small sample size was acknowledged by the authors as a limitation that may reduce accuracy. Compared with newly diagnosed patients, patients with persistent Graves' disease had lower TCR Shannon entropy and fewer highly expanded clones, which suggests clonal expansion. TRBV28, TRBJ1-2 and TRBJ2-5 were preferentially used in persistent disease, while TRBV20-1 and TRBJ2-1 were favored in newly diagnosed disease. Because the primary lesion, thyroid tissue, could not be accessed, the study looked at peripheral blood alone. Persistent patients shared more public clonotypes among themselves (over 2,500) than newly diagnosed patients did (approximately 970). Sequencing and analysis were limited to the TCR beta chain.

At least ten counts were recorded for this clonotype. The target of this receptor is not known. Base-call qualities are not available, and no considerably larger clone is one nucleotide away. Taken with the paper, the label for time point translates to: newly diagnosed GD, antithyroid drugs for less than 3 months. For both TCR sequencing and RNA sequencing, RNA was extracted from PBMCs in TRIzol. Graves' disease was diagnosed according to American Thyroid Association guidelines. Recruitment of patients was carried out at an endocrinology department in Xi'an, China. Each patient gave approximately 9.7 milliliters of peripheral blood, collected in an EDTA anticoagulant tube. Ficoll Paque Plus density gradient separation was used to isolate PBMCs, and no further T cell sorting was done. RNA quality was checked with an Agilent 2100 Bioanalyzer and agarose gel, and concentration with a NanoDrop 2000. Library prep was done by multiplex PCR. Instrument used: Illumina HiSeq 4000. iRepertoire HTBI primers and Arm-PCR amplification of CDR3 regions were used to construct TCR beta libraries. PCR products were gel purified before sequencing. The authors' analysis ran thus. A total of fewer than 70 TRBV and 14 TRBJ segments were identified across samples and were used for gene usage analysis of CDR3 amino acid clonotypes. Filtered high-quality paired reads were merged into contigs using COPE and FqMerger. Contigs were aligned with BLAST to IMGT TRBV, TRBD and TRBJ reference genes, and CDR3 was defined per IMGT. Any clonotype with a frequency above 0.1% was classified as a highly expanded clone. Repertoire diversity was measured by Shannon entropy, and V-J evenness by the Gini coefficient. Public clonotypes were defined as clonotypes shared by more than one individual. The raw public reads went through TCRdb reprocessing: fastp at Q25, MiXCR clone calling, in-frame beta chains kept. Rows are unified per CDR3 protein, each entry keeping the most common DNA and genes. The V and J calls here are based on TCRdb, not the publication. The sample table shows some 600,000 distinct CDR3 sequences, and roughly a sixth are seen once. Of the sample, approximately 12% falls within the top ten clones.

The germline V gene provides CDR1 SGDLS and CDR2 YYNGEE. The CDR3 sequence holds 14 residues, the cysteine and phenylalanine included. This entry keeps only the CDR3 DNA: 42 bases, framed from base 1. Trimming removed 2 bases from V and 9 bases from J, leaving 15 bases between the germline ends. These data were likewise used in another study, on T cells in Graves' hyperthyroidism and ophthalmopathy. As the second publication notes: A patient counted as having stable Graves' hyperthyroidism if no progression to ophthalmopathy occurred over 18 months of follow-up. The hyperthyroidism patients were between 18 and 65 years old and newly diagnosed, with a disease duration of less than 2 months. Patients with uncontrolled infections, other autoimmune diseases, pregnancy or lactation were excluded. Diagnoses were established on the basis of clinical symptoms, serum thyroxine and TRAb, thyroid ultrasound, and orbital computed tomography. The first round of RT-PCR for the TCR CDR3 was performed with the HTBI primer set and the Qiagen OneStep RT-PCR kit. Blood samples also contained most of the expanded thyroid clonotypes (frequency above 0.001), which suggests that blood repertoires may reflect thyroid immune responses. A model built on a 13 V-J signature distinguished ophthalmopathy from stable hyperthyroidism, reaching 87.88% sensitivity and around 81% specificity in cross-validation and 80%/75% in testing. During validation, the model predicted progression to ophthalmopathy a median of about 6.5 months ahead of onset, with almost 71% sensitivity and roughly 72% specificity. To identify TCR V-J signatures that set the groups apart, the researchers used a discovery cohort of 100 patients, made up of 40 to 45 with Graves' ophthalmopathy and some 58 with stable Graves' hyperthyroidism. Prospective prediction of ophthalmopathy was tested in an independent validation cohort of some 20 hyperthyroidism patients and 17 patients who later progressed to ophthalmopathy. The 80 to 100 discovery patients were randomly divided into training and test sets at a 7:3 ratio. Thyroid tissue and blood T-cell repertoires from six Graves' hyperthyroidism patients were also compared in the study. Once sampling was done, hyperthyroidism patients were given methimazole at a starting dose of 30 mg daily, whereas ophthalmopathy patients were given high-dose intravenous methylprednisolone. A second multiplex PCR round built the libraries, followed by size selection and purification. Paired-end sequencing of the libraries was performed with 100 bp reads on an Illumina HiSeq2000. SOAPnuke was used to process the raw data, throwing out any read that contained adapters or uncalled bases, had a mean Phred below 15, or lacked an exact constant-primer or identifier match. High-quality paired reads were merged using COPE v1.2.5, and each unique nucleotide sequence was defined as a clonotype. Clonotypes were aligned to IMGT TRBV, TRBD and TRBJ reference segments using MiTCR v1.1. Only V-J combinations with frequency above 0.0001, covering about 99% of repertoires, were analysed. A TCS score was defined as the ratio of F50 (clonal expansion) to E x V (chaos), with BLOSUM62-based TCRdist applied between CDR3 peptides within each V-J. Welch's t-statistics and random forest reduced around 520 V-J features to 13, which were used in a naive Bayes classifier (R e1071). No statistical method was used to fix the sample size in advance, and group allocation was not hidden from the investigators. The paper reports TCR Vbeta CDR3 sequencing of some 140 peripheral blood samples: fewer than 50 ophthalmopathy, under 80 hyperthyroidism and 17 progressor patients.

This specimen was peripheral blood mononuclear cells (PBMCs), taken at new diagnosis, from a patient treated with antithyroid drugs. The TCR was taken from a man aged 18 to 30 with Graves disease. Donor details come from another sample of the same person, matched by shared clones. This sequence uses TRBV9 and TRBJ1-5, with the identity of the D gene unclear. CDR3 reads: CASSVGSGRRPQHF. The sequenced DNA is TGTGCCAGCAGCGTGGGGTCCGGACGGAGGCCCCAGCATTTT.